The rows below give T cell receptor beta chains drawn from one sample of a study of CD8 T cells in Susac syndrome. TCRdb re-derived calls from the immunoSEQ multiplex PCR reads in MiXCR, one entry per CDR3 protein. The repertoire holds some 110,000 distinct CDR3 sequences, with around 94% as singletons. The sequenced sample was CD4+ T cells from PBMCs. All receptors derive from a human donor with multiple sclerosis. Both conserved end residues are part of each CDR3. Each record gives: CDR3 protein, J gene, V gene, CDR3 length.

CASSQAEWRNTQYF,TRBJ2-3,TRBV14,14
CASSQDLTGKLGYEQFF,TRBJ2-1,TRBV4-1,17
CASSGPGGRISPQHF,TRBJ1-5,TRBV7-2,15
CASSHGPTQLDTQYF,TRBJ2-3,TRBV6-6,15
CASSIGQVNTEAFF,TRBJ1-1,TRBV19,14
CASSLGFGPSNEQYF,TRBJ2-7,TRBV5-6,15
CASSPRTSGGPRTDTQYF,TRBJ2-3,TRBV7-2,18
CSAPAGGTNEKLFF,TRBJ1-4,TRBV20-1,14
CASSFTTGVAGNTIYF,TRBJ1-3,TRBV7-2,16
CASSHVGQLTEAFF,TRBJ1-1,TRBV4-1,14
CASGDRPPGEQYF,TRBJ2-7,TRBV19,13
CASTILANTGELFF,TRBJ2-2,TRBV2,14
CAWRYNTEAFF,TRBJ1-1,TRBV30,11
CASSQGARNQPQHF,TRBJ1-5,TRBV28,14
CASSDITGNSPLHF,TRBJ1-6,TRBV6-1,14
CASRQGGYGYTF,TRBJ1-2,TRBV3-1,12
CASFYVSSTDTQYF,TRBJ2-3,TRBV12-5,14
CASSQEQLSTGELFF,TRBJ2-2,TRBV4-3,15
CASSEPGQKDEQFF,TRBJ2-1,TRBV9,14
CASSRGLQSETQYF,TRBJ2-5,TRBV2,14
CASSQSPDTYEQYF,TRBJ2-7,TRBV4-1,14
CASSWGGPNSGANVLTF,TRBJ2-6,TRBV6-2/TRBV6-3,17
CASSRVVGITEAFF,TRBJ1-1,TRBV12-3/TRBV12-4,14
CAISPSGEKLFF,TRBJ1-4,TRBV10-3,12
CASSPTGTRIWGYTF,TRBJ1-2,TRBV12-3/TRBV12-4,15
CASSVFQAGGSYEQYF,TRBJ2-7,TRBV19,16
CATTGIMNTEAFF,TRBJ1-1,TRBV2,13
CASSQEAGGGQPQHF,TRBJ1-5,TRBV4-3,15
CAWRGDRNYEQYF,TRBJ2-7,TRBV30,13
CASSTRDTGTDTQYF,TRBJ2-3,TRBV9,15
CSARDASLDTQYF,TRBJ2-3,TRBV20-1,13
CASSYRDRGIETQYF,TRBJ2-5,TRBV6-6,15
CASSFHPSANEQFF,TRBJ2-1,TRBV11-3,14
CASSTGTRTLTDTQYF,TRBJ2-3,TRBV7-8,16
CATGPLGGGTSYEQYF,TRBJ2-7,TRBV15,16
CSASAGGTYSNQPQHF,TRBJ1-5,TRBV20-1,16
CAISETGAGYTF,TRBJ1-2,TRBV10-3,12
CASSPLKGSTEAFF,TRBJ1-1,TRBV18,14
CASSLEEKGPYNSPLHF,TRBJ1-6,TRBV5-4,17